Following are 2 T cell receptor beta chains from one sample sequenced in a study of post-analysis software for immune sequencing data. Each TCR beta cDNA library carried unique molecular identifiers. From the PCR reads, TCRdb called clonotypes with MiXCR, one entry per CDR3 protein. The profile shows about 620,000 distinct CDR3 sequences, roughly 45% of them singletons. The study, taken as a whole, reports: The study found TRBV5-6, TRBV5-1 and TRBV20-1 among four to six TRBV segments more frequent in patients than controls.

What these receptors recognize is not known. The source material was blood. The source of these receptors is a girl aged 5-17 years with multiple sclerosis.

The V and J genes are TRBV5-5 and TRBJ1-2; TRBD1 matches at 8 bases. From germline, CDR1 is SGHKS and CDR2 YYEKEE (reference sequence). The CDR3 is made up of 14 amino acids. V lost 4 bases and J lost 8; bases outside the gene matches: 10. The CDR3 DNA reads as TGTGCCAGCAGCCGGGGACAGGACCTTTGGGGCTACACCTTC. It encodes CASSRGQDLWGYTF. Variable domain in full (rest from reference TRBV5-5 and TRBJ1-2): DAGVTQSPTHLIKTRGQQVTLRCSPISGHKSVSWYQQVLGQGPQFIFQYYEKEERGRGNFPDRFSARQFPNYSSELNVNALLLGDSALYLCASSRGQDLWGYTFGSGTRLTVV.

A few counts support this clonotype. The chain has TRBV21-1 and TRBJ1-2. TRBV21-1 is a listed pseudogene. CDR3 length equals 12 residues. The CDR3 coding sequence is TGTGCCAGCAGCCTCAGGTTCTATGGCTACACCTTC. This sequence encodes CASSLRFYGYTF.